The present entry profiles one T cell receptor (beta chain) with its context. Its antigen specificity is not known. No base quality values were provided; no much bigger clone lies one nucleotide off. Donors were approximately 42 systemically healthy Caucasian individuals from Russia aged roughly 6 to 100 years. Ten milliliters of peripheral blood were drawn from each donor into EDTA-treated Vacutainer tubes. PBMCs were isolated by Ficoll-Paque density-gradient centrifugation, with at least 7 million obtained per sample. Trizol reagent was used to extract total RNA from PBMCs, with at least 5.5 micrograms per sample. For every donor, flow cytometry on a PBMC aliquot measured the percentage of naive CD45RAhigh/CD27high T cells. The sample is drawn from a study of blood T cells in healthy people across ages (dated by TCRdb to the mid-2010s). At the level of the whole study: In model experiments, template switching captured about one uniquely barcoded TCR beta cDNA molecule for every two T cells. The study measured age-related changes in TCR beta repertoire diversity using deep sequencing normalized with unique cDNA molecular identifiers. The donors were split into four age groups: young (average around 15 years), middle-aged (about 40), aged (about 62) and long-lived (under 85). To avoid experimental bias, donors of different ages were randomly spread across the sequencing lanes. Two additional independent replicas of 1 million unique cDNA reads from the same blood draw were analyzed for two donors (one aged 18 to 30 and one aged 80 or older).

From the cysteine up to the phenylalanine, the CDR3 has a length of 14 residues. The CDR3 DNA has 42 bases and is translated from base 1. The junction shows trimming of 7 bases on V and 3 bases on J, plus 15 bases between the germline ends. The germline V gene provides CDR1 MDHEN and CDR2 SYDVKM. General findings and caveats noted by the study authors: There was a strong correlation between observed TCR beta diversity and the percentage of naive T cells measured by flow cytometry. Estimates of total diversity based on one million sequenced T cells were regarded as lower bounds and as underestimates. As age increased, observed TCR beta diversity per million T cells dropped in a roughly linear way, and a significant reduction was already evident by age roughly 36. Compared with the aged group, more naive CD4+ T cells, fewer expanded clones and increased TCR diversity were shown by the long-lived group, suggesting age selection. Because profiling used bulk unsorted PBMCs, naive and antigen-experienced compartments could not be compared conclusively. Because donor CMV infection status was unknown, age-related changes in expanded clonotypes were potentially confounded.

Library construction relied on 5' RACE. TCRdb lists the instrument as Illumina HiSeq 2500. A second about 7 to 11 cycle PCR used a sample-barcoded 5' primer and a J-beta primer mix. Each TCR beta cDNA molecule received a unique molecular identifier from a template-switch 5' adaptor carrying 12 random nucleotides. Each sample yielded at least 2.5 million CDR3-containing paired-end reads. The Mint cDNA synthesis kit, primed by a TRBC-specific oligonucleotide, was used to synthesize first-strand cDNA from all RNA. Following uracil-DNA glycosylase treatment, a first 18-cycle PCR with universal primers M1SS and BC2_uni_R was performed on all cDNA. The source study handled its data this way. For normalization, 1 million high-quality reads, each with a distinct molecular identifier, were randomly selected from each sample. Instead of being binned into consensus sequences, reads that shared molecular identifiers were thrown out. MiTCR, set to a Q25 quality threshold and the strictest error-elimination algorithm, was used for CDR3 identification, clonotype clustering and error correction. A nonparametric unseen species model using Euler transformation provided a lower-bound estimate of total TCR beta diversity. The public sequencing data were trimmed at Q25 with fastp and processed into clonotypes with MiXCR by TCRdb, which kept only in-frame beta chains. CDR3 protein sequences are deduplicated, and each keeps its most common genes and DNA. TCRdb, rather than the study authors, made the V and J calls. Present in this sample are 710,000 or so distinct CDR3 sequences, about 30% of which were seen just once. Approximately 15% of the sample is taken by the ten largest.

The chain links TRBV28 with TRBJ2-5; the D gene could be TRBD1 or TRBD2, each one agreeing over 6 bases. The sequencing sample was made of blood. This TCR derives from a woman at least 80 years old in good health. Donor details come from another sample of the same person, matched by shared clones. The CDR3 has the sequence CASTRGVREETQYF. The DNA sequence is as follows: TGTGCCAGCACTAGGGGGGTGCGTGAAGAGACCCAGTACTTC.